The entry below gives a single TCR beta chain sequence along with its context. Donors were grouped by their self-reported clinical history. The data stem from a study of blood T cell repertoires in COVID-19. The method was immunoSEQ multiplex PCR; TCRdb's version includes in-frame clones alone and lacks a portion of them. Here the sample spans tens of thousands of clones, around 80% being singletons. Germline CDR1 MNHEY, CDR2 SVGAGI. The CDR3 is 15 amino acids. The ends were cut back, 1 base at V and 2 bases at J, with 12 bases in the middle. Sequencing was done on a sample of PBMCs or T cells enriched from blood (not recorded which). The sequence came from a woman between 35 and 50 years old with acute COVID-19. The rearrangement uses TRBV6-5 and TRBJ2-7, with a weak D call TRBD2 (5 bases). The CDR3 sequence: CASSYLRAATYEQYF. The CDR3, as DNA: TGTGCCAGCAGTTACTTGAGGGCCGCCACCTACGAGCAGTACTTC.